This T cell receptor beta chain was identified in a study of blood T cells in healthy people across ages. Primed by a sample-barcoded 5' primer and a J-beta primer mix, a second PCR proceeded for roughly 7 to 12 cycles. MiXCR, run by TCRdb on the 5' RACE reads, gives a single entry per CDR3 protein. This sample has fewer than 2 million distinct CDR3 sequences, with about 39% found just once. CDR3 length equals 19 residues. Trimming removed 2 bases from V and 0 bases from J; junction bases left unmatched: 10. The V gene's germline CDR1 is ENHRY and CDR2 SYGVKD. The specimen sequenced was blood. The rearrangement links TRBV10-3 to TRBJ2-6; 7 bases are shared with TRBD2. The clonotype originates from a human donor in good health. DNA of the CDR3: TGTGCCATCAGTGAGGGGAGGGACGGCGGCAACTCTGGGGCCAACGTCCTGACTTTC. Translating it yields CAISEGRDGGNSGANVLTF.